The 29 T cell receptor beta chains listed next were all sequenced from one sample in a study of cytomegalovirus exposure and HLA in healthy donors. The PCR used 60 Vbeta and 13 Jbeta primers. Sequenced by immunoSEQ multiplex PCR; TCRdb stores in-frame clones only, minus some. This table holds fewer than 200,000 clones, roughly 80% found once. Sequenced input: PBMCs. These receptors all come from a female donor in good health and CMV-seronegative.

This clone occurred a few times. The V call is TRBV7-2, the J call TRBJ2-2; 9 nucleotides agree with TRBD1. CDR1 and CDR2 (germline): SGHTA, FQGNSA. The J segment lost 6 bases and the V segment lost 3 bases, leaving 5 bases of the junction unmatched. CDR3 length equals 15 residues. The CDR3 nucleotides read TGTGCCAGCAGCTTCCGGGACAGGGTTTCCGGGGAGCTGTTTTTT. This sequence encodes CASSFRDRVSGELFF. Complete variable domain (other parts from reference TRBV7-2 and TRBJ2-2): GAGVSQSPSNKVTEKGKDVELRCDPISGHTALYWYRQSLGQGLEFLIYFQGNSAPDKSGLPSDRFSAERTGGSVSTLTIQRTQQEDSAVYLCASSFRDRVSGELFFGEGSRLTVL.

The V call is TRBV6-5, the J call TRBJ2-2; no definite D call. The germline CDR1 and CDR2 sequences are MNHEY and SVGAGI. V lost 6 bases, J lost 3 bases, and 5 bases lay in between. CDR3 length: 12 residues. The CDR3, as DNA: TGTGCCAGCAGGCAGTACACCGGGGAGCTGTTTTTT. Amino acid sequence: CASRQYTGELFF.

V is TRBV5-1 and J is TRBJ1-1; D gene unclear. The CDR3 covers 13 residues. Per germline, CDR1 SGHRS and CDR2 YFSETQ. The V end was cut by 2 bases, the J end by 1 base, with 6 bases between. The CDR3 protein is CASSFEGNTEAFF. As DNA, the CDR3 is TGCGCCAGCAGCTTTGAGGGGAACACTGAAGCTTTCTTT. The variable domain in full, with the rest retrieved from reference TRBV5-1 and TRBJ1-1, is KAGVTQTPRYLIKTRGQQVTLSCSPISGHRSVSWYQQTPGQGLQFLFEYFSETQRNKGNFPGRFSGRQFSNSRSEMNVSTLELGDSALYLCASSFEGNTEAFFGQGTRLTVV.

This chain uses TRBV28 with TRBJ1-2; 7 bases fit TRBD1. J lost 8 bases, V lost 4 bases, and 13 bases had no gene match. CDR1 and CDR2 (germline): MDHEN, SYDVKM. The CDR3 is 15 residues long. The CDR3 DNA sequence: TGTGCCAGCAGTTCCCCCGGGACAGCCCCAGGGGGCTACACCTTC. It specifies CASSSPGTAPGGYTF.

The rearrangement joins TRBV7-2 to TRBJ2-1, with 7 bases matching TRBD2. Germline V gene sequence: CDR1 SGHTA, CDR2 FQGNSA. This CDR3 comprises 15 residues. Trimming took 5 bases from V and 7 from J; bases not matched to a gene: 11. The CDR3 DNA is TGTGCCAGCAGCCTAGGAGGGGAGGGCGGTAATGAGCAGTTCTTC. Amino acids: CASSLGGEGGNEQFF.

The chain links TRBV10-3 to TRBJ2-5; maybe TRBD1 (6 bases). The germline V gene encodes CDR1 ENHRY and CDR2 SYGVKD. Trimming removed 1 base at V and 10 bases at J, with 19 bases between. The CDR3 is 15 amino acids. In nucleotides, the CDR3 is TGTGCCATCAGTGAGTTTTTAGGACAGAGAGAGGGCCAGTACTTC. Translation: CAISEFLGQREGQYF.

CDR3 sequence reads: CASSSSDQPQHF. The CDR3 DNA sequence: TGTGCCAGCAGTTCTAGTGATCAGCCCCAGCATTTT. The gene calls are TRBV6-6 and TRBJ1-5; no reliable D call. The CDR3 consists of 12 residues. V lost 4 bases, J lost 5 bases, and 6 bases lay in between. CDR1 is MNHNY and CDR2 is SVGAGI in the germline V gene (reference sequence).

This clone was observed once. The chain is built from TRBV5-1 and TRBJ2-3; 8 nucleotides align to TRBD1. The V segment lost 3 bases and the J segment 6 bases; nucleotides outside the gene matches: 9. Germline V gives CDR1 SGHRS, CDR2 YFSETQ. CDR3 length: 15 amino acids. The CDR3 here is CASSSRDRNKDTQYF. CDR3 DNA sequence: TGCGCCAGCAGCTCTCGGGACAGGAATAAGGATACGCAGTATTTT.

This chain links TRBV29-1 with TRBJ2-7; 12 bases are shared with TRBD1. Trimming cost V 3 bases and J 3 bases; bases outside gene matches: 6. In germline, CDR1 is SQVTM, CDR2 ANQGSEA. The length of the CDR3 is 15 residues. CDR3 DNA: TGCAGCGTTGAGCGGGACAGGGGGCGCGACTACGAGCAGTACTTC. Protein product: CSVERDRGRDYEQYF.

CDR3 sequence reads: CAWAPLVLNTEAFF. The CDR3 bases are TGTGCCTGGGCCCCATTAGTATTAAACACTGAAGCTTTCTTT. The chain recombines TRBV30 with TRBJ1-1; no firm D call. The germline V gene encodes CDR1 GTSNPN and CDR2 SVGIG (reference sequence). Trimming left V 5 bases short and J 2 bases short, with 15 bases between. The CDR3 runs to 14 residues.

The V and J genes are TRBV6-1 and TRBJ1-1; D is unclear. V was pared by 4 bases and J by 0 bases, with 6 bases between. The CDR3 consists of 13 residues. Per the germline V gene, CDR1 is MNHNS and CDR2 is SASEGT. The DNA for the CDR3 is TGTGCCAGCAGTGGACAAGTGAACACTGAAGCTTTCTTT. Its translation is CASSGQVNTEAFF.

This clone was seen a handful of times. The V call is TRBV2, the J call TRBJ2-7; tentative D call: TRBD1 (5 bases). CDR3 length: 14 amino acids. Between the trimmed V and J ends, which lost 3 bases and 2 bases, there was a span of 11 bases. Germline V gene data show CDR1 as SNHLY and CDR2 as FYNNEI. The CDR3 spells CASSDGRAAYEQYF. The CDR3 DNA reads TGTGCCAGCAGTGATGGCAGGGCCGCCTACGAGCAGTACTTC.

The genes are TRBV5-6 and TRBJ2-3, with D tentatively TRBD2 (7 bases). This CDR3 region has 14 residues. CDR1 and CDR2 from the germline V gene are SGHDT and YYEEEE. V was shortened by 3 bases and J by 4 bases, with 12 bases between the two germline ends. The CDR3 bases are TGTGCCAGCAGCTGGGGGGGCCCCGCAGATACGCAGTATTTT. Translating gives CASSWGGPADTQYF.

As regards this clone: Relative to the germline gene, one junction end is altered; a read error may explain this. The CDR3 DNA reads TGCGCCAACAGCTTGGTCGGCAATCAGCCCCAGCATTTT. Translating gives CANSLVGNQPQHF. The V gene is TRBV5-1, the J gene TRBJ1-5; D call uncertain. The CDR3 runs 13 residues. Per germline, CDR1 SGHRS and CDR2 YFSETQ. The entire variable domain, with the rest obtained from reference TRBV5-1 and TRBJ1-5, is as follows: KAGVTQTPRYLIKTRGQQVTLSCSPISGHRSVSWYQQTPGQGLQFLFEYFSETQRNKGNFPGRFSGRQFSNSRSEMNVSTLELGDSALYLCANSLVGNQPQHFGDGTRLSIL.

The CDR3 spells CASSSRAGGPDEQYF. The CDR3 nucleotides are TGTGCCAGCAGCTCCCGAGCGGGAGGGCCCGACGAGCAGTACTTC. This chain uses TRBV7-2 with TRBJ2-7; TRBD2 matches at 10 bases. Unmatched junction bases numbered 8, after V lost 4 bases and J lost 5 bases. There are 15 residues in the CDR3. Germline V CDR1 and CDR2: SGHTA, FQGNSA.

With regard to this clone: The germline gene is not matched at one end of the junction; a read error may be the cause. Other DNA sequences in the same sample also yield this CDR3. The chain recombines TRBV6-6 with TRBJ1-2; tentative D call: TRBD1 (6 bases). Germline V gives CDR1 MNHNY, CDR2 SVGAGI (reference sequence). The CDR3 has 13 residues. DNA for the CDR3: TGCGCCAGCAGCTCGGACAGTAACTATGGCTACACCTTC. This sequence encodes CASSSDSNYGYTF.

The chain employs TRBV11-1 and TRBJ1-2; D is undetermined. Germline CDR1 SGHAT, CDR2 FQDESV (reference sequence). The CDR3 length is 15 residues. The V and J ends lost 5 bases and 0 bases respectively, with 13 bases between them. This CDR3 is CASSLSGFSNYGYTF. The CDR3 nucleotides read TGTGCCAGCAGCCTTTCCGGGTTTTCTAACTATGGCTACACCTTC.

This clone was recorded a few times. V and J are TRBV11-2 and TRBJ1-2; 8 nucleotides line up with TRBD1. Germline CDR1 is SGHAT and CDR2 is FQNNGV. This CDR3 region has 12 residues. J gave up 7 bases and V 5 bases, and 3 bases lay outside the gene matches. The CDR3 region is CASSPTGAGYTF. The CDR3 nucleotides read TGTGCCAGCAGCCCGACAGGGGCTGGCTACACCTTC.

This clone was found a few times. Different DNA sequences within this sample yield the same CDR3. This chain joins TRBV7-9 and TRBJ2-1; 8 nucleotides match TRBD2. The CDR3 is 16 residues long. J lost 0 bases, V lost 2 bases, and 3 bases had no gene match. CDR1 and CDR2 (germline): SEHNR, FQNEAQ (reference sequence). The CDR3 DNA reads as TGTGCCAGCAGCTTATCCCTAGCGGGCTCCTACAATGAGCAGTTCTTC. Protein: CASSLSLAGSYNEQFF.

The chain combines TRBV5-1 with TRBJ1-3, with 8 nucleotides matching TRBD1. Germline V gene data show CDR1 as SGHRS and CDR2 as YFSETQ. The J segment lost 4 bases and the V segment lost 4 bases, leaving 10 bases of the junction unmatched. This CDR3 has 16 residues. The CDR3 loop is CASSVGTGGKGNTIYF. The DNA for the CDR3 is TGCGCCAGCAGCGTCGGGACAGGAGGGAAAGGAAACACCATATATTTT.

The genes are TRBV9 and TRBJ1-1, with TRBD1 matching 7 bases. Losses at the gene ends were 4 bases for V and 3 bases for J; bases not matched to a gene: 9. Germline-derived CDR1 and CDR2 are SGDLS and YYNGEE. The CDR3 is made up of 15 amino acids. CDR3 DNA sequence: TGTGCCAGCAGCTTCCAAGGGGGCGCGGACACTGAAGCTTTCTTT. It specifies CASSFQGGADTEAFF.

The V and J genes are TRBV27 and TRBJ1-2; D might be TRBD1 (5 bases). Trimming stripped 2 bases from V and 4 bases from J, with 8 bases between. Looked up from germline, CDR1 is MNHEY and CDR2 is SMNVEV (reference sequence). CDR3 length: 13 residues. CDR3 coding DNA: TGTGCCAGCAGTTTAAGGGGCTTCTATGGCTACACCTTC. Encoded protein: CASSLRGFYGYTF.

As concerns this clone: The sample contains more than one DNA sequence encoding this CDR3. This chain connects TRBV30 to TRBJ2-5; 12 nucleotides line up with TRBD2. J was trimmed by 3 bases and V by 0 bases; bases with no gene match: 5. Per germline, CDR1 GTSNPN and CDR2 SVGIG (reference sequence). The CDR3 sequence is 16 residues long. CDR3 sequence: CAWSVGLAGGEETQYF. DNA for the CDR3: TGTGCCTGGAGTGTAGGCCTAGCGGGGGGGGAAGAGACCCAGTACTTC.

Here the CDR3 DNA reads TGTGCCACCAGCATTCGGGATACGCAGTATTTT. Its translation is CATSIRDTQYF. The chain links TRBV15 to TRBJ2-3; unclear D gene. This CDR3 region has 11 residues. The V gene lost 4 bases and the J gene lost 6 bases, with 5 bases spanning the gap. Germline-derived CDR1 and CDR2 are LNHNV and YYDKDF (reference sequence).

This clone appeared a few times. This rearrangement joins TRBV6-5 to TRBJ1-2, with 8 bases aligning to TRBD1. The CDR3 runs 14 residues. The germline gives CDR1 MNHEY, CDR2 SVGAGI. Unmatched junction bases numbered 10, after V lost 6 bases and J lost 7 bases. DNA of the CDR3: TGTGCCAGCAGAACTTTACAGGGGGGGGGTGGCTACACCTTC. Translated: CASRTLQGGGGYTF.

The gene calls are TRBV6-6 and TRBJ2-1; 9 nucleotides line up with TRBD1. This CDR3 is built from 13 residues. J lost 6 bases, V lost 4 bases, and 1 base had no gene match. From germline, CDR1 is MNHNY and CDR2 SVGAGI (reference sequence). The CDR3 sequence: CASSSGQGNEQFF. DNA for the CDR3: TGTGCCAGCAGTTCGGGACAGGGCAATGAGCAGTTCTTC.

This clone was observed a single time. V and J are TRBV5-1 and TRBJ2-3; the D is unclear. CDR1 and CDR2 (germline): SGHRS, YFSETQ. The V end was cut by 0 bases, the J end by 1 base, with 6 bases between. This CDR3 spans 14 amino acids. The CDR3 spells CASSLDRGTDTQYF. Written as DNA, the CDR3 is TGCGCCAGCAGCTTGGACAGAGGCACAGATACGCAGTATTTT.

This chain connects TRBV27 to TRBJ2-5, with TRBD1 matching 10 bases. The CDR3 totals 13 residues. Germline CDR1 MNHEY, CDR2 SMNVEV (reference sequence). Trimming at V came to 6 bases and at J to 7 bases, leaving 5 bases not matched to a gene. DNA for the CDR3: TGTGCCAGCAGGGGACAGGGGTTGGGGACCCAGTACTTC. Protein product: CASRGQGLGTQYF.

This clone was seen just once. The chain combines TRBV4-2 with TRBJ1-1, with D unclear. CDR1 is LGHNA and CDR2 is YNFKEQ in the germline V gene. This CDR3 region has 14 residues. Trimming cost V 2 bases and J 5 bases, with 12 bases left between them. CDR3 sequence (DNA): TGTGCCAGCAGCCAATGGGAGGGTAAGACTGAAGCTTTCTTT. Translation gives CASSQWEGKTEAFF.